What follows are 20 T cell receptor beta chains derived from one specimen sequenced in a study of blood T cell repertoires in COVID-19. The assay was immunoSEQ multiplex PCR, and TCRdb's table has in-frame clones only and misses some. The table has around 100,000 clones, around 87% seen once. The sample consisted of peripheral blood. Source of these receptors: a woman aged 25 to 39 with acute or convalescent COVID-19.

V gene TRBV6-5 combines with J gene TRBJ2-1, with unresolved D. The V and J ends lost 0 bases and 10 bases respectively, with 13 bases between them. Germline CDR1 is MNHEY and CDR2 is SVGAGI. The CDR3 length is 14 residues. The CDR3 bases are TGTGCCAGCAGTTACTCGATGACCGGAGAGGAGCAGTTCTTC. This codes for CASSYSMTGEEQFF.

V gene TRBV28 combines with J gene TRBJ1-3; 7 nucleotides agree with TRBD1. The CDR3 has 15 amino acids. Germline V gene data show CDR1 as MDHEN and CDR2 as SYDVKM. The ends lost 10 bases at V and 0 bases at J; junction bases unmatched: 9. CDR3 loop: CATKTGSSSGNTIYF. In DNA, the CDR3 is TGTGCCACCAAGACAGGGTCTTCCTCTGGAAACACCATATATTTT.

The J gene is TRBJ1-3, the V gene TRBV18; a weak D match, TRBD1 (6 bases). Trimming cost V 6 bases and J 3 bases, with 12 bases left between them. This CDR3 comprises 14 residues. CDR1 is KGHSH, CDR2 LQKENI, per germline. CDR3: CASSNQGNGNTIYF. The CDR3 DNA follows: TGTGCCAGCTCTAACCAGGGGAATGGAAACACCATATATTTT. Full variable domain (remainder filled in from reference TRBV18 and TRBJ1-3): NAGVMQNPRHLVRRRGQEARLRCSPMKGHSHVYWYRQLPEEGLKFMVYLQKENIIDESGMPKERFSAEFPKEGPSILRIQQVVRGDSAAYFCASSNQGNGNTIYFGEGSWLTVV.

The rearrangement joins TRBV28 to TRBJ1-6; 11 nucleotides align to TRBD1. Germline assignment: CDR1 MDHEN and CDR2 SYDVKM. V shed 6 bases, J shed 7 bases, and the junction held 5 bases outside the gene matches. This CDR3 has 15 residues. CDR3 DNA: TGTGCCAGCAGGAAAGGACAGGGGGCGAATTCACCCCTCCACTTT. Protein sequence: CASRKGQGANSPLHF. Together with reference TRBV28 and TRBJ1-6, the CDR3 gives the full variable domain: DVKVTQSSRYLVKRTGEKVFLECVQDMDHENMFWYRQDPGLGLRLIYFSYDVKMKEKGDIPEGYSVSREKKERFSLILESASTNQTSMYLCASRKGQGANSPLHFGNGTRLTVT.

This chain uses TRBV9 with TRBJ2-2, with a possible D match to TRBD1 (5 bases). Trimming left V 0 bases short and J 4 bases short, with 16 bases between. CDR1 and CDR2 (germline): SGDLS, YYNGEE. The CDR3 has 17 residues. The CDR3 coding sequence is TGTGCCAGCAGCGTAGATTTCGGCAGTGGGGCCACCGGGGAGCTGTTTTTT. Translating it yields CASSVDFGSGATGELFF.

The rearrangement links TRBV14 to TRBJ1-1; D call uncertain. The CDR3 has 19 residues. Trimming pared 2 bases from V and 4 bases from J, leaving 26 bases between. Looked up from germline, CDR1 is SGHDN and CDR2 is FVKESK. CDR3 nucleotide sequence: TGTGCCAGCAGCCAACGTGTGTTGATCGGGAAGGGTGGTGGCACTGAAGCTTTCTTT. It yields the protein CASSQRVLIGKGGGTEAFF.

The chain combines TRBV13 with TRBJ1-1; D is possibly TRBD1 (6 bases). The germline V gene has CDR1 PRHDT and CDR2 FYEKMQ (reference sequence). V lost 8 bases and J 8 bases, leaving 18 bases between the germline ends. This CDR3 has 13 amino acids. The CDR3 is CASQTGDKQEAFF. CDR3 coding DNA: TGTGCCAGCCAGACAGGAGACAAGCAGGAAGCTTTCTTT.

V is TRBV3-1 (or the pseudogene TRBV3-2) and J is TRBJ1-1; TRBD1 agrees at 11 bases. The V and J ends lost 3 bases and 11 bases, in that order; junction bases with no gene match: 14. The CDR3 has 16 amino acids. The germline V gene encodes CDR1 LGHDT and CDR2 YNNKEL (reference sequence). The CDR3 is CASSQRGSGQGEEAFF. CDR3 nucleotide sequence: TGTGCCAGCAGCCAGAGGGGTTCGGGACAGGGGGAGGAGGCTTTCTTT.

This chain uses TRBV23-1 with TRBJ2-4; a possible D gene is TRBD1 (7 bases). TRBV23-1 is annotated as an ORF whose role is uncertain. The CDR3 extends over 17 amino acids. V lost 6 bases, J lost 2 bases, and 20 bases lay in between. As DNA, the CDR3 is TGCGCCAGCAGCAGGGGGGACGAGGCCCTCACCAAAAACATTCAGTACTTC. It specifies CASSRGDEALTKNIQYF.

The genes are TRBV5-1 and TRBJ2-7; TRBD2 matches at 9 bases. Trimming cost V 4 bases and J 0 bases; bases outside gene matches: 11. Germline V gene sequence: CDR1 SGHRS, CDR2 YFSETQ. The CDR3 totals 17 residues. For the CDR3, the DNA is TGCGCCAGCAGCCCCCGGGGGAGCGGGGGGTTCTCCTACGAGCAGTACTTC. It translates to CASSPRGSGGFSYEQYF.

The rearrangement uses TRBV27 and TRBJ2-3, with 8 bases matching TRBD2. The CDR3 has 15 residues. J lost 8 bases, V lost 8 bases, and 15 bases had no gene match. Germline CDR1 is MNHEY and CDR2 is SMNVEV (reference sequence). The chain's CDR3 is CASERISGELGTQYF. CDR3 DNA: TGTGCCAGCGAGAGGATTAGCGGGGAGCTAGGTACGCAGTATTTT.

This clone has a single count. The rearrangement uses TRBV3-1 (or the pseudogene TRBV3-2) and TRBJ1-5; no definite D call. Trimming shortened V by 1 base and J by 2 bases, and 12 bases separated the two germline ends. CDR3 length: 16 residues. Germline CDR1 reads LGHDT; CDR2 reads YNNKEL (reference sequence). CDR3 nucleotides: TGTGCCAGCAGCCAAGGGATAAAACGGGGCAATCAGCCCCAGCATTTT. This gives the protein CASSQGIKRGNQPQHF.

The chain combines TRBV7-9 with TRBJ1-1; 8 nucleotides line up with TRBD1. This CDR3 spans 14 amino acids. V lost 1 base, J lost 7 bases, and 5 bases stayed unmatched. Germline CDR1 and CDR2: SEHNR and FQNEAQ (reference sequence). The CDR3 DNA is TGTGCCAGCAGCTTAGTAGACGGACAGGGTGAAGCTTTCTTT. Protein: CASSLVDGQGEAFF.

This sequence joins TRBV11-3 and TRBJ2-2; the D gene is possibly TRBD1 (5 bases). The CDR3 is 13 amino acids. The germline gives CDR1 SGHNT, CDR2 YENEEA. Trimming shortened V by 4 bases and J by 5 bases, and 8 bases separated the two germline ends. The CDR3, as DNA: TGTGCCAGCAGCTCCAGGGATACCGGGGAGCTGTTTTTT. Its protein is CASSSRDTGELFF. Filled out from reference TRBV11-3 and TRBJ2-2, the complete variable domain reads EAGVVQSPRYKIIEKKQPVAFWCNPISGHNTLYWYLQNLGQGPELLIRYENEEAVDDSQLPKDRFSAERLKGVDSTLKIQPAELGDSAVYLCASSSRDTGELFFGEGSRLTVL.

This sequence joins TRBV24-1 and TRBJ2-3; possibly TRBD2 for D (5 bases). Germline CDR1 is KGHDR and CDR2 is SFDVKD. The CDR3 loop spans 14 amino acids. The ends were cut back, 4 bases at V and 4 bases at J, with 11 bases in the middle. The CDR3 region has the DNA TGTGCCACCAGTGACCGCGCCGGGGCAGATACGCAGTATTTT. Its protein product is CATSDRAGADTQYF.

V is TRBV4-1 and J is TRBJ1-5, with 8 bases fitting TRBD1. The length of the CDR3 is 16 residues. Germline CDR1 is MGHRA and CDR2 is YSYEKL. V dropped 4 bases and J dropped 7; count of bases not matched to a gene: 12. The CDR3 sequence: CASSPSGQGRSQPQHF. CDR3 DNA sequence: TGCGCCAGCAGCCCCTCAGGACAGGGACGCAGCCAGCCCCAGCATTTT.

J is TRBJ2-7 and V is TRBV28; D might be TRBD1 (6 bases). CDR3 length equals 19 residues. Germline values: CDR1 MDHEN, CDR2 SYDVKM. V was pared by 6 bases and J by 0 bases, with 27 bases between. The CDR3: CASSPTVQGLLLNSYEQYF. The CDR3 DNA sequence: TGTGCCAGCAGCCCTACCGTACAGGGCTTATTACTCAACTCCTACGAGCAGTACTTC.

This sequence joins TRBV5-4 and TRBJ2-2, with D perhaps matching TRBD1 (6 bases). The CDR3 covers 16 residues. Looked up from germline, CDR1 is SGHNT and CDR2 is YYREEE (reference sequence). Between the trimmed V and J ends, which lost 3 bases and 1 base, there was a span of 13 bases. DNA of the CDR3: TGTGCCAGCAGCTCCTCCGGGACAAGGAACACCGGGGAGCTGTTTTTT. It specifies CASSSSGTRNTGELFF.

This chain connects TRBV5-1 to TRBJ2-2; D perhaps matches TRBD2 (5 bases). This CDR3 comprises 14 residues. The ends were cut back, 0 bases at V and 6 bases at J, with 9 bases in the middle. Germline lookup yields CDR1 SGHRS and CDR2 YFSETQ. As DNA, the CDR3 is TGCGCCAGCAGCTTGGATTCCGGGGCCGGGGAGCTGTTTTTT. Residues: CASSLDSGAGELFF.

V and J are TRBV15 and TRBJ1-1; a weak D match, TRBD1 (5 bases). Trimming left V 5 bases short and J 3 bases short, with 10 bases between. Germline CDR1 LNHNV, CDR2 YYDKDF (reference sequence). This CDR3 is built from 13 residues. The CDR3 nucleotides are TGTGCCACCAGCCCCACGGGGGACACTGAAGCTTTCTTT. Residues: CATSPTGDTEAFF.